The present T cell receptor (beta chain) was sequenced within a study of T cell repertoires in urothelial bladder cancer. As for the study in general: The approximately twelve resected lesions were three cT0, three cTa, three cT1 and three cT2 or greater.

Germline CDR1 reads SGHDT; CDR2 reads YYEEEE. V shed 4 bases, J shed 7 bases, and the junction held 6 bases outside the gene matches. The CDR3 contains 15 residues. Clones were read by immunoSEQ multiplex PCR, and TCRdb kept only the in-frame ones, dropping some. The sample includes more than 10,000 clones, around two thirds of them seen just once. V is TRBV5-6 and J is TRBJ1-4, with 11 bases that match TRBD1. The sequence came from a human donor with urothelial carcinoma. The material sequenced was tumor-infiltrating cells from bladder cancer. The CDR3 is CASSDGQGASEKLFF. The CDR3, as DNA: TGTGCCAGCAGCGATGGACAGGGGGCGAGTGAAAAACTGTTTTTT.